These 10 T cell receptor beta chains were sequenced from one sample in a study of T cells in Graves' hyperthyroidism and ophthalmopathy. Using RNA transcripts as the source, TCR beta CDR3 regions were amplified. The study used the HTBI primer set for a first-round RT-PCR of the TCR CDR3. TCRdb analysed the multiplex PCR reads with MiXCR anew, one entry per CDR3 protein. Of around 370,000 distinct CDR3 sequences listed, roughly 18% are singletons. Sequencing was done on a sample of blood. The receptors were gathered from a man younger than 30 with Graves' ophthalmopathy.

This clonotype was seen many times. This chain connects TRBV3-1 to TRBJ2-3; D is uncertain. The CDR3 is 12 amino acids. With 4 bases removed from V and 6 bases from J, the gap between germline ends came to 8 bases. CDR1 is LGHDT and CDR2 is YNNKEL in the germline V gene (reference sequence). The CDR3 spells CASSPSRDTQYF. CDR3 bases: TGTGCCAGCAGCCCGAGCCGGGATACGCAGTATTTT.

This clonotype was seen only a few times. This chain connects TRBV29-1 to TRBJ1-5; D is ambiguous. CDR1 and CDR2 from the germline V gene are SQVTM and ANQGSEA. Trimming cost V 4 bases and J 6 bases, with 10 bases left between them. The CDR3 loop spans 12 amino acids. The CDR3 here is CSVADLGQPQHF. The CDR3 DNA follows: TGCAGCGTTGCGGATTTAGGTCAGCCCCAGCATTTT.

This clonotype was observed a few times. The rearrangement links TRBV28 to TRBJ2-1, with 8 bases matching TRBD2. CDR3 length: 14 residues. In germline, CDR1 is MDHEN, CDR2 SYDVKM. V lost 8 bases to trimming and J lost 7 bases; unmatched junction nucleotides: 10. The CDR3 is CASVPGTSKNEQFF. The CDR3 DNA is TGTGCCAGCGTACCGGGGACTAGTAAGAATGAGCAGTTCTTC.

The V and J genes are TRBV2 and TRBJ1-5; D is possibly TRBD1 (5 bases). This CDR3 comprises 14 residues. Per germline, CDR1 SNHLY and CDR2 FYNNEI. The V end lost 6 bases, the J end lost 4 bases, and 13 bases lay between the germline ends. The CDR3 nucleotides are TGTGCCAGCAGGAAGGGACGCGGGAATCAGCCCCAGCATTTT. Protein sequence: CASRKGRGNQPQHF.

With respect to this clonotype: Since a much larger clone is just one base distant, this may be a read error. Written as DNA, the CDR3 is TGTGCCAGCAGCGTAGCCATGGACACTGAAGCTTTCTTT. Translation: CASSVAMDTEAFF. The chain is built from TRBV12-3 or TRBV12-4 and TRBJ1-1; D remains unclear. The CDR3 contains 13 residues. With 6 bases removed from V and 3 bases from J, the gap between germline ends came to 11 bases.

This clonotype was counted at least ten times. The chain carries TRBV28 and TRBJ1-4; tentative D call: TRBD1 (5 bases). The V end lost 1 base, the J end lost 4 bases, and 7 bases lay between the germline ends. Germline CDR1 MDHEN, CDR2 SYDVKM. This CDR3 comprises 14 residues. The CDR3 reads CASSLLTVNEKLFF. CDR3 DNA sequence: TGTGCCAGCAGTTTATTGACAGTTAATGAAAAACTGTTTTTT.

The J gene is TRBJ1-2, the V gene TRBV3-1; TRBD1 matches at 9 bases. This CDR3 contains 16 residues. The V gene's germline CDR1 is LGHDT and CDR2 YNNKEL (reference sequence). V lost 4 bases and J lost 0; bases outside the gene matches: 6. CDR3 amino acids: CASSLGTGTTNYGYTF. The DNA of the CDR3 is TGTGCCAGCAGCCTAGGGACAGGGACCACTAACTATGGCTACACCTTC.

This clonotype has more than one count but fewer than ten. V and J are TRBV29-1 and TRBJ1-4, with D tentatively TRBD1 (6 bases). V lost 4 bases and J lost 8, with 14 bases in between. Germline V gives CDR1 SQVTM, CDR2 ANQGSEA. The CDR3 is made up of 13 amino acids. The CDR3 is CSVAWDISEKLFF. CDR3 bases: TGCAGCGTTGCCTGGGACATCAGCGAAAAACTGTTTTTT.

This chain joins TRBV27 and TRBJ1-1, with a tentative D call TRBD1 (5 bases). This CDR3 comprises 12 residues. Germline V gene data show CDR1 as MNHEY and CDR2 as SMNVEV (reference sequence). Between the trimmed V and J ends, which lost 6 bases and 6 bases, there was a span of 11 bases. CDR3 loop: CASSRGTSEAFF. CDR3 nucleotide sequence: TGTGCCAGCAGCCGAGGGACGTCTGAAGCTTTCTTT.

This clonotype was detected only a few times. The chain combines TRBV9 with TRBJ1-1; 8 nucleotides align to TRBD1. V was clipped by 3 bases and J by 10 bases; unmatched bases: 11. Germline-derived CDR1 and CDR2 are SGDLS and YYNGEE. CDR3 length equals 14 residues. The chain's CDR3 is CASSASGGQVGAFF. Written as DNA, the CDR3 is TGTGCCAGCAGCGCGTCAGGGGGCCAGGTTGGAGCTTTCTTT.